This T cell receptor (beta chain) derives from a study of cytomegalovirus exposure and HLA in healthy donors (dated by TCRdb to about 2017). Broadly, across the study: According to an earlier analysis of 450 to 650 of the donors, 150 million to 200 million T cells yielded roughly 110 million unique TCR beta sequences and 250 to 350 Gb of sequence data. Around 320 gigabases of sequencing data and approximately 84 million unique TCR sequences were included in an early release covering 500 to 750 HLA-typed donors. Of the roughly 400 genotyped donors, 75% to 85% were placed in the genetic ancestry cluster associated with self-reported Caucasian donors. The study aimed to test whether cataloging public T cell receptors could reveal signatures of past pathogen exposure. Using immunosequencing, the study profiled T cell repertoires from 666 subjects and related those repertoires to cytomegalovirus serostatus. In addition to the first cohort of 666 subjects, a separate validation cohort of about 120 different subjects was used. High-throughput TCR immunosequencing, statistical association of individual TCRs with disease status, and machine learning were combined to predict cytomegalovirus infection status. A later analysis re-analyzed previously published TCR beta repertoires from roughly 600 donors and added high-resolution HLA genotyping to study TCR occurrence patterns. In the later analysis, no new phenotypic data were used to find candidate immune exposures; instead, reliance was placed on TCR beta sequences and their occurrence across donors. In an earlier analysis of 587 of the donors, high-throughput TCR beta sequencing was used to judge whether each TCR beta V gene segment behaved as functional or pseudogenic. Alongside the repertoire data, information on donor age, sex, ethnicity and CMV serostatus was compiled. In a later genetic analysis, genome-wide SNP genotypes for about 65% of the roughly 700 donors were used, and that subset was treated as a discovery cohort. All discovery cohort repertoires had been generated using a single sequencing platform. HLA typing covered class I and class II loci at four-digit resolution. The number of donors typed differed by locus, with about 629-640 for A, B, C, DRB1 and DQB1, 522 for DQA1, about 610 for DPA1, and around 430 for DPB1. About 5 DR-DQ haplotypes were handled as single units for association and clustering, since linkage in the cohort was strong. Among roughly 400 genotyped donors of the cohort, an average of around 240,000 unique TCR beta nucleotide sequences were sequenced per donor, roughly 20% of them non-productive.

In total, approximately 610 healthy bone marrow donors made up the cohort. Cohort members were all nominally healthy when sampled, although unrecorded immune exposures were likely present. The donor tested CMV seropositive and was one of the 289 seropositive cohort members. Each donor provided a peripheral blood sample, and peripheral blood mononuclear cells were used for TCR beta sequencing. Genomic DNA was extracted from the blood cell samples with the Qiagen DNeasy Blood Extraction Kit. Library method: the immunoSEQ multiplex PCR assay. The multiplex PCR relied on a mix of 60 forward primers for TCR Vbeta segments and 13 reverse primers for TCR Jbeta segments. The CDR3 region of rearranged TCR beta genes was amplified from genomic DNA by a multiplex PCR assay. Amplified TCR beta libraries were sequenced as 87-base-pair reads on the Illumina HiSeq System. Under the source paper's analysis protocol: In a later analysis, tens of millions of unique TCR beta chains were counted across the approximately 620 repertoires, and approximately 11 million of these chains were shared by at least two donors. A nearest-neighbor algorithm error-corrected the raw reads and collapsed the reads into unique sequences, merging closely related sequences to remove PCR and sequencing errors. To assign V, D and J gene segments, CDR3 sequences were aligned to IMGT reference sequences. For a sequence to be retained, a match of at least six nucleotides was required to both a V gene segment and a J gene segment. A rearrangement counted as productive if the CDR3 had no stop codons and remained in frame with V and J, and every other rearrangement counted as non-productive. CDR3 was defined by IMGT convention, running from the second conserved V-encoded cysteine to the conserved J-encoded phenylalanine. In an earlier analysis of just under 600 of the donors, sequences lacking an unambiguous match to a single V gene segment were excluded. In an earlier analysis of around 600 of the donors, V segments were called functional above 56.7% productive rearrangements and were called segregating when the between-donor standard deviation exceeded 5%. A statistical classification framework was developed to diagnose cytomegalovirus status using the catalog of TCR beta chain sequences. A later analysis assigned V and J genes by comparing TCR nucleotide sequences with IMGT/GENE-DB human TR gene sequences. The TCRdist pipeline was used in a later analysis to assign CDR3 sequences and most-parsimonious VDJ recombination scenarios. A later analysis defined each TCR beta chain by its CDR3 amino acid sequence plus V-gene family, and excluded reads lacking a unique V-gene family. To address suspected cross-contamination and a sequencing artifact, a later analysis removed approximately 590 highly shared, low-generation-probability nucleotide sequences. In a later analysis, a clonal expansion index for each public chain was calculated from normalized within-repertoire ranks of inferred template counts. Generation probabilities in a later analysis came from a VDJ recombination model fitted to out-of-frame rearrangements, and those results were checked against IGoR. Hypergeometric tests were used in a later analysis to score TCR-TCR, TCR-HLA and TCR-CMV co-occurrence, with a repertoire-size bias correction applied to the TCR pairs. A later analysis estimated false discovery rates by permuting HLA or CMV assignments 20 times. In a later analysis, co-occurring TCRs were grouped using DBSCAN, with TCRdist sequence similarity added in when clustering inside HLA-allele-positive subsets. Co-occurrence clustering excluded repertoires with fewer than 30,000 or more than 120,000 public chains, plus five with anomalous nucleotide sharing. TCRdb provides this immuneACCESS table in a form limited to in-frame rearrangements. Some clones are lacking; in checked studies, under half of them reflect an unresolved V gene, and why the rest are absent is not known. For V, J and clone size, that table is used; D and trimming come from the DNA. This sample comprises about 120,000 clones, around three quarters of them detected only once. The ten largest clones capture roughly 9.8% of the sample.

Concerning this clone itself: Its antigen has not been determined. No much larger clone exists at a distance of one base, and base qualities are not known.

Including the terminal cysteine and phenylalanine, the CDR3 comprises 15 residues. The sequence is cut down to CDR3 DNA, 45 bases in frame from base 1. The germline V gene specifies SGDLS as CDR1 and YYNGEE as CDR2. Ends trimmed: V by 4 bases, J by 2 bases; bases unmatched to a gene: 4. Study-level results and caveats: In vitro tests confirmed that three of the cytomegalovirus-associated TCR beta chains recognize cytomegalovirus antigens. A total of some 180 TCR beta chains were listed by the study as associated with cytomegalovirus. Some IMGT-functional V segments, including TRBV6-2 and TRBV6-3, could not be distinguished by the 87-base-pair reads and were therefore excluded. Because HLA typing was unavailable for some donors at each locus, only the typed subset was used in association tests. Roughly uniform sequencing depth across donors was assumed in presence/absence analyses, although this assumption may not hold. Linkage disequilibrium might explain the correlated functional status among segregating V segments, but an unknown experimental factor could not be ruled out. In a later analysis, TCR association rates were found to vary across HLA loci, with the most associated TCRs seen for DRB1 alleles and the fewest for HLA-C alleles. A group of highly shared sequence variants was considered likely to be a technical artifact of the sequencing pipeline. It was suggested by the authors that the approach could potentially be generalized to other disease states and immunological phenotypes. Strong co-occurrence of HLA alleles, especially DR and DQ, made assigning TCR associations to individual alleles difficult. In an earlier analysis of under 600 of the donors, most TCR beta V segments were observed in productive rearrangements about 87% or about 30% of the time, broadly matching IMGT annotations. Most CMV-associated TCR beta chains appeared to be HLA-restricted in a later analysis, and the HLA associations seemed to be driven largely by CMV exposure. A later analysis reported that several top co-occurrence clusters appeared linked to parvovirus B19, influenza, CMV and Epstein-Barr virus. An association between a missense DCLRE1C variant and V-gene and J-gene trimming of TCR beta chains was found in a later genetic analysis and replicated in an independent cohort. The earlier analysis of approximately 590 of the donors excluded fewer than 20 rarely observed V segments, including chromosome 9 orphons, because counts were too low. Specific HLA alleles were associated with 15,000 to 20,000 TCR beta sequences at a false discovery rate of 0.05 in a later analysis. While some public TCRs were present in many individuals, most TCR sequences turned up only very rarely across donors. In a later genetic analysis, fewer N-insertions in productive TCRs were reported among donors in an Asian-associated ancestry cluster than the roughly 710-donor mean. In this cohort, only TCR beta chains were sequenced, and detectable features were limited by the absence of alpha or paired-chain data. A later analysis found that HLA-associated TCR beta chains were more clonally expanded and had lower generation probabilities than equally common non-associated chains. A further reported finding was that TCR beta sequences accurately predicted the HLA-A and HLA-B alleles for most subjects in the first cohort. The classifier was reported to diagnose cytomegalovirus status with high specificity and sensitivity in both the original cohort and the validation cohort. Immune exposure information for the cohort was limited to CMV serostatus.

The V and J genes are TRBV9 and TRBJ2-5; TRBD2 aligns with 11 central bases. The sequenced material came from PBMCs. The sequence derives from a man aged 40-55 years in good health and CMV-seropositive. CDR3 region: CASSTRLAGQETQYF. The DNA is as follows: TGTGCCAGCAGCACCCGACTAGCGGGGCAAGAGACCCAGTACTTC. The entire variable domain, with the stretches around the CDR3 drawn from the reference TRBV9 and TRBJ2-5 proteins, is DSGVTQTPKHLITATGQRVTLRCSPRSGDLSVYWYQQSLDQGLQFLIQYYNGEERAKGNILERFSAQQFPDLHSELNLSSLELGDSALYFCASSTRLAGQETQYFGPGTRLLVL.